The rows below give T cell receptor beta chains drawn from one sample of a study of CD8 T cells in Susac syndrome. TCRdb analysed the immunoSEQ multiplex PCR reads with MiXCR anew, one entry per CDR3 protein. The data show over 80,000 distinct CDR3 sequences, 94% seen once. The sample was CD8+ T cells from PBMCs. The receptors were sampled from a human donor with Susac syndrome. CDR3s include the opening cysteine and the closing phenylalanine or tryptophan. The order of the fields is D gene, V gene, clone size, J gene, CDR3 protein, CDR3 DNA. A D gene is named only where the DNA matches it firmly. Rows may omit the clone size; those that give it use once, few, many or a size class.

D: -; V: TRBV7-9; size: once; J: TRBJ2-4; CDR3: CASSSVRAPKNIQYF; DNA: TGTGCCAGCAGCTCCGTAAGGGCCCCAAAAAACATTCAGTACTTC
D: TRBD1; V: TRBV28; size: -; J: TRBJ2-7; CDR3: CASNTGTGGYEQYF; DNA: TGTGCCAGCAATACCGGGACAGGGGGCTACGAGCAGTACTTC
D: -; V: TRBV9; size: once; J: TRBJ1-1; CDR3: CASSPGDANTEAFF; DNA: TGTGCCAGCAGCCCTGGGGACGCCAACACTGAAGCTTTCTTT
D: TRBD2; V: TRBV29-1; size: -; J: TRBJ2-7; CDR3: CSVVLGLANEQYF; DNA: TGCAGCGTTGTCTTGGGACTAGCGAACGAGCAGTACTTC
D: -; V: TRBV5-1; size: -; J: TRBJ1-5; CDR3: CASSLEPNQPQHF; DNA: TGCGCCAGCAGCTTGGAACCAAATCAGCCCCAGCATTTT
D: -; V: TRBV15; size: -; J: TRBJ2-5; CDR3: CATSRDGSGPQETQYF; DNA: TGTGCCACCAGCAGAGATGGCAGCGGACCCCAAGAGACCCAGTACTTC
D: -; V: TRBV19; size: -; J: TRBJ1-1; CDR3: CASSIDPPSEAFF; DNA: TGTGCCAGTAGTATAGATCCTCCCTCGGAAGCTTTCTTT
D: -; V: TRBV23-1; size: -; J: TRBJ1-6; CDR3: CASSQSYLPRDSPLHF; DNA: TGCGCCAGCAGTCAATCGTACCTACCCCGGGATTCACCCCTCCACTTT
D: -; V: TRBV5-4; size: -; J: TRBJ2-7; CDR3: CASSLAPGDYEQYF; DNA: TGTGCCAGCAGCTTGGCACCAGGGGACTACGAGCAGTACTTC
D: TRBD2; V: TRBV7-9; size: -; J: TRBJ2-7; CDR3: CASSFTPGEGLQYF; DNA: TGTGCCAGCAGTTTTACCCCCGGGGAGGGCTTGCAGTACTTC
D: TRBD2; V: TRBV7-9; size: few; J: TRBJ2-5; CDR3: CASSPSGARGETQYF; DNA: TGTGCCAGCAGTCCTAGCGGGGCCCGAGGGGAGACCCAGTACTTC
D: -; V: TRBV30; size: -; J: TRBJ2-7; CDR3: CAWNPLGPGYEQYF; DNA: TGTGCCTGGAATCCCCTGGGCCCCGGCTACGAGCAGTACTTC
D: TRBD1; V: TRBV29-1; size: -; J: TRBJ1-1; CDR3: CSVEGTGFDTEAFF; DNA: TGCAGCGTTGAAGGGACAGGGTTCGACACTGAAGCTTTCTTT
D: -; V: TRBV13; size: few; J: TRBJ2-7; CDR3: CASSLGGQGEQYF; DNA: TGTGCCAGCAGCTTAGGGGGCCAGGGGGAGCAGTACTTC